The 10 T cell receptor beta chains in this list originate from one sample, sequenced in a study of shared clonotypes between healthy human individuals. Terminally differentiated effector memory CD45RA+ cells were excluded by CCR7 positive selection of CD45RO-negative cells. The protocol was immunoSEQ multiplex PCR, while the TCRdb copy is restricted to in-frame clones and leaves out a portion. Of some 2 million clones listed, less than 95% are singletons. The sequenced sample consisted of naive CD8+ T cells sorted from blood. These receptor sequences come from a man between 18 and 35 years old in good health.

The chain recombines TRBV29-1 with TRBJ2-7, with D perhaps matching TRBD1 or TRBD2 (5 bases each). The CDR3 has 15 residues. The germline gives CDR1 SQVTM, CDR2 ANQGSEA. Trimming removed 0 bases from V and 3 bases from J, with 15 bases in between. The CDR3 region has the DNA TGCAGCGTTGAAGATCCCCGGGACGGACACTACGAGCAGTACTTC. Translating gives CSVEDPRDGHYEQYF.

V is TRBV4-3 and J is TRBJ2-2; weak D call: TRBD1 (5 bases). The germline V gene has CDR1 LGHNA and CDR2 YSLEER. The length of the CDR3 is 18 residues. V lost 0 bases and J 0 bases, leaving 14 bases between the germline ends. CDR3 region: CASSQDRLQGSNTGELFF. The CDR3 nucleotides are TGCGCCAGCAGCCAAGATAGGTTGCAGGGATCGAACACCGGGGAGCTGTTTTTT.

The chain employs TRBV27 and TRBJ2-2, with TRBD2 matching 8 bases. The trim removed 1 base at V and 5 bases at J, leaving 6 bases unmatched. CDR3 length: 16 residues. Germline assignment: CDR1 MNHEY and CDR2 SMNVEV (reference sequence). The CDR3 nucleotides read TGTGCCAGCAGTTTATGGCGGGGGGAAGCGACCGGGGAGCTGTTTTTT. This encodes CASSLWRGEATGELFF.

The chain recombines TRBV6-5 with TRBJ2-1; the D gene is possibly TRBD2 (6 bases). This CDR3 contains 11 residues. The germline CDR1 and CDR2 sequences are MNHEY and SVGAGI. With 6 bases removed from V and 6 bases from J, the gap between germline ends came to 6 bases. DNA for the CDR3: TGTGCCAGCAGGACTAGCAATGAGCAGTTCTTC. Amino acid sequence: CASRTSNEQFF.

This rearrangement joins TRBV21-1 to TRBJ1-2. TRBV21-1 is a known pseudogene. This CDR3 is 15 amino acids long. The CDR3 reads CASSNLDASRYGYTF. The CDR3 nucleotides read TGTGCCAGCAGCAATCTGGACGCATCCCGATATGGCTACACCTTC.

The rearrangement joins TRBV6-5 to TRBJ1-1, with D possibly matching TRBD1 (5 bases). The germline gives CDR1 MNHEY, CDR2 SVGAGI. Trimming took 1 base from V and 11 from J, leaving 11 bases between them. The CDR3 runs 12 residues. In DNA form, the CDR3 reads TGTGCCAGCAGTTACTTCGGGGGTACGGCTTTCTTT. Encoded protein: CASSYFGGTAFF.

The V call is TRBV5-1, the J call TRBJ1-1; TRBD1 is a possible D gene (5 bases). V gave up 0 bases and J gave up 8 bases, with 11 bases separating them. The CDR3 is made up of 13 amino acids. CDR1 and CDR2 (germline): SGHRS, YFSETQ. The CDR3 DNA sequence: TGCGCCAGCAGCTTGGATGACAGTTCCGAAGCTTTCTTT. This translates into CASSLDDSSEAFF. Combining the CDR3 with reference TRBV5-1 and TRBJ1-1 gives the whole variable domain KAGVTQTPRYLIKTRGQQVTLSCSPISGHRSVSWYQQTPGQGLQFLFEYFSETQRNKGNFPGRFSGRQFSNSRSEMNVSTLELGDSALYLCASSLDDSSEAFFGQGTRLTVV.

The V call is TRBV6-5, the J call TRBJ2-5; D gene unclear. V lost 6 bases to trimming and J lost 2 bases, with 16 bases between them. Looked up from germline, CDR1 is MNHEY and CDR2 is SVGAGI. The CDR3 loop spans 15 amino acids. CDR3 coding DNA: TGTGCCAGCAGCAATTTTCTAGGGAATCAAGAGACCCAGTACTTC. This encodes CASSNFLGNQETQYF.

The chain has TRBV2 and TRBJ2-6; unclear D gene. V dropped 2 bases and J dropped 3 bases, with 14 bases sitting between them. Germline V lookup: CDR1 SNHLY, CDR2 FYNNEI. The CDR3 extends over 17 amino acids. The CDR3 spells CASSEPRDEVGANVLTF. DNA for the CDR3: TGTGCCAGCAGTGAACCCAGAGACGAGGTTGGGGCCAACGTCCTGACTTTC.

This rearrangement joins TRBV13 to TRBJ1-3; the D is unclear. The germline V and J ends were trimmed by 5 bases and 0 bases, with 8 bases remaining between them. The CDR3 runs to 14 residues. Germline V CDR1 and CDR2: PRHDT, FYEKMQ (reference sequence). This CDR3 reads CASSAEISGNTIYF. The DNA of the CDR3 is TGTGCCAGCAGCGCAGAGATCTCTGGAAACACCATATATTTT.